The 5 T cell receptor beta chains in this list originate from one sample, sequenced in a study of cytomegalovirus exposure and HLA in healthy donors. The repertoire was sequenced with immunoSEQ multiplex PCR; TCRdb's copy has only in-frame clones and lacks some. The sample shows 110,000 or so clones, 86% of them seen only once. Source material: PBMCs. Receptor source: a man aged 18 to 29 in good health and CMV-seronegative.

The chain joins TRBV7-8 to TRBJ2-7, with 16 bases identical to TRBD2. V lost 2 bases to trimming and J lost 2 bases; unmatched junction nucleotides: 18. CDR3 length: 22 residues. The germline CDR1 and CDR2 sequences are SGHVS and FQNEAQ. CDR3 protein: CASSLRGTSGRARFGKTYEQYF. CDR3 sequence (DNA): TGTGCCAGCAGCTTACGAGGGACTAGCGGGAGGGCCAGATTTGGGAAAACCTACGAGCAGTACTTC.

DNA for the CDR3: TGTGCCAGTAGGGAACAGGGAAGTTACGAGCAGTACTTC. This gives the protein CASREQGSYEQYF. This chain joins TRBV19 and TRBJ2-7, with D perhaps matching TRBD1 (6 bases). CDR3 length equals 13 residues. Germline CDR1 reads LNHDA; CDR2 reads SQIVND (reference sequence). V lost 6 bases and J lost 4, with 13 bases in between.

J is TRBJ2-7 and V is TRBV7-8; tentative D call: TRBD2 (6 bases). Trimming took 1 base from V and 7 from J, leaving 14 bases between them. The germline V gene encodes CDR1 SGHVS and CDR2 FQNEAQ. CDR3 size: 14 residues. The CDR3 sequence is CASSLVGGEREQYF. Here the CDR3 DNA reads TGTGCCAGCAGCTTAGTTGGAGGGGAGAGGGAGCAGTACTTC. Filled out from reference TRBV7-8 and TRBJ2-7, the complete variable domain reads GAGVSQSPRYKVAKRGQDVALRCDPISGHVSLFWYQQALGQGPEFLTYFQNEAQLDKSGLPSDRFFAERPEGSVSTLKIQRTQQEDSAVYLCASSLVGGEREQYFGPGTRLTVT.

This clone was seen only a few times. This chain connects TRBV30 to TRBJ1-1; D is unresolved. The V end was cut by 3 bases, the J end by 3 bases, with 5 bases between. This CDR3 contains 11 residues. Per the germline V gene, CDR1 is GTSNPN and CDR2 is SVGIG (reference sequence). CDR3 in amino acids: CAWSEDTEAFF. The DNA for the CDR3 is TGTGCCTGGAGCGAGGACACTGAAGCTTTCTTT.

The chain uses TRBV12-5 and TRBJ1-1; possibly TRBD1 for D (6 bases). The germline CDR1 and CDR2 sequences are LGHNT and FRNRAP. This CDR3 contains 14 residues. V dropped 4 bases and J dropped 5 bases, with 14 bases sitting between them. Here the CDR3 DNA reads TGTGCTAGTGGTTCGGGACAAATGGGAACTGAAGCTTTCTTT. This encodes CASGSGQMGTEAFF.